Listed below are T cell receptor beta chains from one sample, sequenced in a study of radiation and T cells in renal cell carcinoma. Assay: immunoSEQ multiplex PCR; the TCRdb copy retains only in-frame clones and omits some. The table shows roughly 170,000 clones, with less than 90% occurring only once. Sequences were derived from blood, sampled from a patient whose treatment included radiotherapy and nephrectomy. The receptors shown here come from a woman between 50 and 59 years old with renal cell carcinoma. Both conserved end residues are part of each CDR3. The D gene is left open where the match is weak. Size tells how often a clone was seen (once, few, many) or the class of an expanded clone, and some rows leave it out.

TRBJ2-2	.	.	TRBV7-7	CASSPLRDTGELFF	TGTGCTAGCAGCCCTCTTCGGGACACCGGGGAGCTGTTTTTT
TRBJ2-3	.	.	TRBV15	CATSRGGPLDTQYF	TGTGCCACCAGCAGAGGGGGACCGCTAGATACGCAGTATTTT
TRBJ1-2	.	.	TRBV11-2	CASSLPYGQNGYTF	TGTGCCAGCAGCCTCCCCTACGGACAAAATGGCTACACCTTC
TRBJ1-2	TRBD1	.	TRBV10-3	CAIFRQGYGYTF	TGTGCCATCTTTCGACAGGGGTATGGCTACACCTTC
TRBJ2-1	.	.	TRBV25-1	CASSDPATVSNEQFF	TGTGCCAGCAGTGATCCTGCGACCGTATCCAATGAGCAGTTCTTC
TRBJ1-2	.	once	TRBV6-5	CASSYEGGTHPYGYTF	TGTGCCAGCAGTTATGAGGGGGGCACTCATCCTTATGGCTACACCTTC
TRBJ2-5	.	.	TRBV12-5	CASASSGGETQYF	TGTGCTAGTGCCTCTTCAGGCGGGGAGACCCAGTACTTC
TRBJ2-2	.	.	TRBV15	CATSEDTGELFF	TGTGCCACCAGCGAAGACACCGGGGAGCTGTTTTTT
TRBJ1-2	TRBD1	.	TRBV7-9	CASSKTGTLNYGYTF	TGTGCCAGCAGCAAGACAGGGACCCTTAACTATGGCTACACCTTC
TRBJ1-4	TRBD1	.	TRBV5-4	CASSQADRAYEKLFF	TGTGCCAGCAGCCAAGCGGACAGGGCCTATGAAAAACTGTTTTTT
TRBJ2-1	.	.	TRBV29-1	CSVRDPDREAREQFF	TGCAGCGTTCGAGACCCCGACAGGGAGGCACGTGAGCAGTTCTTC
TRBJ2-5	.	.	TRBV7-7	CASSLATSGRETQYF	TGTGCTAGCAGCTTAGCGACTTCGGGGCGGGAGACCCAGTACTTC
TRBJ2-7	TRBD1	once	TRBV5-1	CASSFQGQDLLIRSSYEQYF	TGCGCCAGCAGCTTCCAGGGACAGGACCTACTGATACGGAGCTCCTACGAGCAGTACTTC
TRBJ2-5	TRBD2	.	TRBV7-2	CASSQLAGGREETQYF	TGTGCCAGCAGCCAACTAGCGGGGGGGCGAGAAGAGACCCAGTACTTC
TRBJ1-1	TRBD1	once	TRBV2	CASKGKGQGGSEAFF	TGTGCCAGCAAGGGAAAGGGACAGGGCGGGTCTGAAGCTTTCTTT
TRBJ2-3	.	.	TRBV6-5	CALGAGPTDTQYF	TGTGCCCTGGGGGCAGGCCCCACAGATACGCAGTATTTT
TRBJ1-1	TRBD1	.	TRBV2	CASGVREGAIDTEAFF	TGTGCCAGCGGCGTTAGAGAGGGGGCAATAGACACTGAAGCTTTCTTT
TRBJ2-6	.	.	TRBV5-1	CASSGKGSLGANVLTF	TGCGCCAGCAGCGGTAAAGGGTCCCTTGGGGCCAACGTCCTGACTTTC
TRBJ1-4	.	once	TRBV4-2	CASSQAKTATNEKLFF	TGTGCCAGCAGCCAAGCGAAGACCGCAACTAATGAAAAACTGTTTTTT
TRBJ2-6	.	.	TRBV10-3	CASSGRPSRANVLTF	TGTGCCAGCAGCGGACGGCCCTCGAGGGCCAACGTCCTGACTTTC
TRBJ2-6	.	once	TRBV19	CASSPGGATGANVLTF	TGTGCCAGTAGTCCAGGGGGGGCCACTGGGGCCAACGTCCTGACTTTC
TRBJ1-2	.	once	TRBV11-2	CASSPRGLNYGYTF	TGTGCCAGCAGCCCACGGGGGCTTAACTATGGCTACACCTTC
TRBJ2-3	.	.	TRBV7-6	CASSLVGTDTQYF	TGTGCCAGCAGCTTGGTGGGGACAGATACGCAGTATTTT
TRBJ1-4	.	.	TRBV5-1	CASSPDPYWEKLFF	TGCGCCAGCAGCCCGGATCCCTACTGGGAAAAACTGTTTTTT
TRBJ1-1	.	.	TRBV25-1	CATGGIGTEAFF	TGTGCCACCGGGGGTATTGGCACTGAAGCTTTCTTT
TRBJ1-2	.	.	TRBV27	CASSPIGPNYGYTF	TGTGCCAGCAGTCCTATCGGGCCTAACTATGGCTACACCTTC
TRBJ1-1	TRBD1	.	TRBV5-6	CASSLWTGIFKDGGAFF	TGTGCCAGCAGCCTATGGACAGGGATATTCAAGGACGGTGGAGCTTTCTTT
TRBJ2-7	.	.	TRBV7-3	CASSLKGVDEQYF	TGTGCCAGCAGCTTAAAGGGAGTGGACGAGCAGTACTTC
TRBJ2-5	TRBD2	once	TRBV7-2	CASSLGLVAGQETQYF	TGTGCCAGCAGCTTAGGTCTGGTAGCGGGGCAAGAGACCCAGTACTTC
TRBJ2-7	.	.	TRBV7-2	CASSLAPSEGYEQYF	TGTGCCAGCAGCTTAGCTCCCAGCGAGGGCTACGAGCAGTACTTC
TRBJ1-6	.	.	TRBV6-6	CASSPGRHNSPLHF	TGTGCCAGCAGTCCAGGACGGCATAATTCACCCCTCCACTTT
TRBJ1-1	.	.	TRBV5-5	CASSLLQGSMAEAFF	TGTGCCAGCAGCTTACTACAGGGTTCGATGGCTGAAGCTTTCTTT
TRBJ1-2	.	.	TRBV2	CASGKGSRGSGYTF	TGTGCCAGCGGAAAGGGTAGTCGCGGTTCTGGCTACACCTTC
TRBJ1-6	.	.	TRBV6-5	CASSYSNRMNSPLHF	TGTGCCAGCAGTTACTCGAACCGGATGAATTCACCCCTCCACTTT
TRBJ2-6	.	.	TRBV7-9	CASSLVWPSGANVLTF	TGTGCCAGCAGCTTAGTTTGGCCCTCTGGGGCCAACGTCCTGACTTTC
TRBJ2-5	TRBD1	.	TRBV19	CASSTNRGRETQYF	TGTGCCAGTAGTACCAACAGGGGGCGAGAGACCCAGTACTTC
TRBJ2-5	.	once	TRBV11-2	CASSINTGTRETQYF	TGTGCCAGCAGCATAAACACGGGAACAAGAGAGACCCAGTACTTC
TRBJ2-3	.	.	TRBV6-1	CASSTGTPSTDTQYF	TGTGCCAGCAGTACCGGGACACCGAGCACAGATACGCAGTATTTT
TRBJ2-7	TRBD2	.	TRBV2	CASSLGGEQYF	TGTGCCAGCAGCTTGGGAGGGGAGCAGTACTTC
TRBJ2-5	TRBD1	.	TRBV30	CAWSPDRGRETQYF	TGTGCCTGGAGTCCGGACAGGGGCCGGGAGACCCAGTACTTC
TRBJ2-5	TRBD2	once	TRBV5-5	CASTGLAFETQYF	TGTGCCAGCACGGGACTAGCTTTTGAGACCCAGTACTTC
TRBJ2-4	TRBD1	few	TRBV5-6	CASSQTRGRGAKNIQYF	TGTGCCAGCTCCCAGACCAGGGGGCGTGGAGCCAAAAACATTCAGTACTTC
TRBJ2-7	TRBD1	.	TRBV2	CASTPGDRGSSYEQYF	TGTGCCAGCACCCCCGGAGACAGGGGAAGCTCCTACGAGCAGTACTTC
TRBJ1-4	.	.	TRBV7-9	CASSPLVATNEKLFF	TGTGCCAGCAGCCCACTTGTTGCAACTAATGAAAAACTGTTTTTT
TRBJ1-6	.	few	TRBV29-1	CSKQGSPLHF	TGCAGCAAACAGGGTTCACCCCTCCACTTT
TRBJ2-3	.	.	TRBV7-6	CASSSRQITDTQYF	TGTGCCAGCAGCTCCCGACAGATCACAGATACGCAGTATTTT
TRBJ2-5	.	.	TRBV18	CASSPQRGETQYF	TGTGCCAGCTCACCACAGAGGGGTGAGACCCAGTACTTC
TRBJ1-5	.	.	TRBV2	CASGSGQSNQPQHF	TGTGCCAGCGGGAGTGGACAGAGCAATCAGCCCCAGCATTTT
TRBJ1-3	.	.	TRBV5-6	CASGTGTGYSGNTIYF	TGTGCCAGCGGGACCGGGACTGGTTACTCTGGAAACACCATATATTTT
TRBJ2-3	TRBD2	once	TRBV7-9	CASSGGLAGNTDTQYF	TGTGCCAGCAGCGGGGGACTAGCGGGGAACACAGATACGCAGTATTTT
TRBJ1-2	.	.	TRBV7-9	CASSSAGANYGYTF	TGTGCCAGCAGCTCAGCAGGGGCTAACTATGGCTACACCTTC
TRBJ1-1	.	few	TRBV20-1	CSAPENTEAFF	TGCAGTGCTCCAGAGAACACTGAAGCTTTCTTT
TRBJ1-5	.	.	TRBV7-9	CASSFGTRGEDQPQHF	TGTGCCAGCAGCTTTGGGACAAGGGGGGAGGATCAGCCCCAGCATTTT
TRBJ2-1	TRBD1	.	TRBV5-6	CASSWGTGDEQFF	TGTGCCAGCAGCTGGGGGACAGGGGATGAGCAGTTCTTC
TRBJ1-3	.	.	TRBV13	CASSLLRRGTGNTIYF	TGTGCCAGCAGCTTATTGCGAAGGGGAACTGGAAACACCATATATTTT
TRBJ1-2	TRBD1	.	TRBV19	CASSMPGQGEYGYTF	TGTGCCAGTAGTATGCCGGGACAGGGTGAATATGGCTACACCTTC
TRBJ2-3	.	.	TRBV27	CASSPKSAALGGPDTQYF	TGTGCCAGCAGCCCCAAATCGGCTGCTCTTGGAGGTCCAGATACGCAGTATTTT
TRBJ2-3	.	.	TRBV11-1	CASSLARVITDTQYF	TGTGCCAGCAGCTTAGCGAGGGTGATCACAGATACGCAGTATTTT
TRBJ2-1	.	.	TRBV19	CASSTSGPLGEQFF	TGTGCCAGTAGTACCTCGGGACCCCTGGGAGAGCAGTTCTTC